This T cell receptor beta chain was captured by sequencing in a study of beta chain features in type 1 diabetes. At the level of the study: There was similarity between patients and healthy donors in age, gender and cell yields.

As for this clone: The antigen is not known.

The CDR3 runs 13 residues. The germline V gene has CDR1 SGHRS and CDR2 YFSETQ. Trimming took off 10 bases at V and 4 bases at J, with 17 bases between the two ends. Study conclusions and caveats: For Type 1 diabetes patients, all four CD4+ subsets carried TCRB CDR3s that were moderately but significantly shorter. VDJ junctions sequenced from type 1 diabetes patients showed fewer insertions and more deletions.

What was sequenced were expressed TCRB transcripts, since all of the isolated RNA had been reverse transcribed. Sequencing was performed with immunoSEQ multiplex PCR; in TCRdb, only in-frame clones are kept and a portion is missing. In the table there are 250,000 to 300,000 clones, roughly an eighth of which are singletons. The receptor was derived from a man aged 30 to 39 with type 1 diabetes. The rearrangement uses TRBV5-1 and TRBJ2-5; perhaps TRBD2 as D (5 bases). What was sequenced was naive CD4+ T cells from blood. Here the CDR3 reads CAGGYGPGETQYF. The CDR3, as DNA: TGCGCCGGAGGATACGGCCCGGGAGAGACCCAGTACTTC.